One sample yielded the 27 T cell receptor beta chains listed below, sequenced in a study of neoadjuvant anti-PD-1 for oral cavity cancer. Method: immunoSEQ multiplex PCR; TCRdb's copy keeps in-frame clones and lacks some. Found here are around 15,000 clones, 40% of them singletons; the top ten hold around 40%. Regarding time point: after neoadjuvant nivolumab, at surgical resection. The sample in question was tumor tissue, obtained after nivolumab (anti-PD-1) treatment. All receptors come from a person between 35 and 79 years old with oral cavity squamous cell carcinoma.

This clone was seen more than once but under ten times. This chain joins TRBV29-1 and TRBJ2-7; 8 positions match TRBD1. Germline CDR1 reads SQVTM; CDR2 reads ANQGSEA. This CDR3 spans 13 amino acids. Trimming cost V 4 bases and J 3 bases; bases outside gene matches: 5. The CDR3 loop reads CSVASDRGYEQYF. The CDR3, as DNA: TGCAGCGTTGCGTCCGACAGGGGCTACGAGCAGTACTTC.

CDR3 nucleotides: TGTGCCAGCCTCAACCCTACGACAGGGAATCTGAATGAGCAGTTCTTC. Translating it yields CASLNPTTGNLNEQFF. This chain joins TRBV5-6 and TRBJ2-1; 7 bases map to TRBD1. CDR3 length: 16 amino acids. CDR1 is SGHDT, CDR2 YYEEEE, per germline. J lost 7 bases, V lost 7 bases, and 17 bases had no gene match.

The chain has TRBV2 and TRBJ1-1, with a tentative D call TRBD1 (5 bases). The CDR3 loop spans 14 amino acids. CDR1 is SNHLY and CDR2 is FYNNEI in the germline V gene. Deletions cut 6 bases from V and 4 bases from J, with 15 bases between. CDR3 DNA: TGTGCCAGCAGGACAGCAGTGGGGGGCACTGAAGCTTTCTTT. Its translation: CASRTAVGGTEAFF.

By share, this clone counts as medium-sized. V usage is TRBV16 and J usage is TRBJ1-4; TRBD1 is a possible D gene (6 bases). Trimming stripped 0 bases from V and 8 bases from J, with 13 bases between. Germline assignment: CDR1 KGHSY and CDR2 FQNENV. CDR3 length: 15 residues. CDR3 in amino acids: CASSQSGRGDEKLFF. The CDR3, as DNA: TGTGCCAGCAGCCAATCAGGCAGGGGTGACGAAAAACTGTTTTTT.

The gene calls are TRBV7-8 and TRBJ2-1; 8 bases align to TRBD1. Germline V gene sequence: CDR1 SGHVS, CDR2 FQNEAQ. The CDR3 length is 15 residues. Trimming removed 5 bases from V and 4 bases from J; junction bases left unmatched: 7. The CDR3 spells CASSRDRGRYNEQFF. CDR3 in DNA: TGTGCCAGCAGCCGAGACAGGGGTAGATACAATGAGCAGTTCTTC.

This chain uses TRBV27 with TRBJ2-1; D gene unclear. Per the germline V gene, CDR1 is MNHEY and CDR2 is SMNVEV (reference sequence). Trimming pared 5 bases from V and 7 bases from J, leaving 15 bases between. This CDR3 has 14 amino acids. CDR3: CASSPNPPGNEQFF. The CDR3 coding sequence is TGTGCCAGCAGTCCCAATCCCCCCGGGAATGAGCAGTTCTTC.

This clone turned up a few times. V usage is TRBV6-1 and J usage is TRBJ2-3; 8 bases align to TRBD1. This CDR3 contains 13 residues. Trimming cost V 3 bases and J 10 bases; bases outside gene matches: 6. The germline V gene has CDR1 MNHNS and CDR2 SASEGT. CDR3 residues: CASSEDREGSQYF. CDR3 in DNA: TGTGCCAGCAGTGAGGACAGGGAAGGTTCGCAGTATTTT.

This clone was seen at least ten times. The CDR3 DNA is TGTGCCAGCAGTTACTCGTGGACAGGGTTTACTGAAGCTTTCTTT. Encoded protein: CASSYSWTGFTEAFF. The chain is built from TRBV6-5 and TRBJ1-1; 8 bases are shared with TRBD1. The length of the CDR3 is 15 residues. V dropped 0 bases and J dropped 5; count of bases not matched to a gene: 5. Germline-derived CDR1 and CDR2 are MNHEY and SVGAGI.

The J gene is TRBJ1-6, the V gene TRBV11-3, with D perhaps TRBD1 (5 bases). From germline, CDR1 is SGHNT and CDR2 YENEEA. The CDR3 loop spans 13 amino acids. V gave up 4 bases and J gave up 11 bases, with 12 bases separating them. CDR3: CASSSYLGAPLHF. The CDR3 coding sequence is TGTGCCAGCAGCTCCTACCTGGGGGCACCCCTCCACTTT. Filled out from reference TRBV11-3 and TRBJ1-6, the complete variable domain reads EAGVVQSPRYKIIEKKQPVAFWCNPISGHNTLYWYLQNLGQGPELLIRYENEEAVDDSQLPKDRFSAERLKGVDSTLKIQPAELGDSAVYLCASSSYLGAPLHFGNGTRLTVT.

This clone was counted between two and nine times. The chain recombines TRBV5-1 with TRBJ2-5; 11 bases line up with TRBD2. CDR3 length: 15 amino acids. V was pared by 5 bases and J by 2 bases, with 5 bases of the junction left unmatched. In germline, CDR1 is SGHRS, CDR2 YFSETQ. CDR3 amino acids: CASRITSGGQETQYF. CDR3 in DNA: TGCGCCAGCAGGATTACTAGCGGGGGACAAGAGACCCAGTACTTC.

The sample holds a few counts of this clone. The chain links TRBV5-8 to TRBJ2-3; D might be TRBD1 (5 bases). V was trimmed by 0 bases and J by 3 bases, leaving 11 bases between them. The CDR3 runs 15 residues. Germline V gives CDR1 SGHTS, CDR2 YDEGEE. The CDR3 coding sequence is TGTGCCAGCAGCTTGGTAGGGGCCTCAACAGATACGCAGTATTTT. Its protein is CASSLVGASTDTQYF.

The chain uses TRBV16 and TRBJ2-7; D is undetermined. The CDR3 extends over 11 amino acids. V gave up 0 bases and J gave up 3 bases, with 0 bases separating them. Germline-derived CDR1 and CDR2 are KGHSY and FQNENV. CDR3: CASSQSYEQYF. The CDR3 DNA reads as TGTGCCAGCAGCCAATCCTACGAGCAGTACTTC.

This rearrangement joins TRBV7-2 to TRBJ1-6, with a weak D call TRBD1 (5 bases). Germline loops: CDR1 SGHTA, CDR2 FQGNSA. The V and J ends lost 1 base and 4 bases respectively, with 17 bases between them. The CDR3 contains 18 residues. CDR3 residues: CASSLGGSPPIYNSPLHF. CDR3 in DNA: TGTGCCAGCAGCTTAGGGGGGTCCCCCCCGATTTATAATTCACCCCTCCACTTT.

On this clone itself: The same CDR3 can be traced to other DNA sequences in this sample. The V call is TRBV7-6, the J call TRBJ1-1; D is uncertain. There are 13 residues in the CDR3. CDR1 is SGHVS and CDR2 is FNYEAQ in the germline V gene. V was trimmed by 4 bases and J by 1 base, leaving 7 bases between them. CDR3: CASSSLRNTEAFF. In nucleotides, the CDR3 is TGTGCCAGCAGCTCCCTGCGGAACACTGAAGCTTTCTTT.

This clone has more than one count but fewer than ten. The chain links TRBV18 to TRBJ2-7, with unresolved D. V was shortened by 2 bases and J by 6 bases, with 5 bases between the two germline ends. Germline CDR1 reads KGHSH; CDR2 reads LQKENI. The CDR3 has 11 amino acids. The CDR3 DNA is TGTGCCAGCTCACCAGTTCGCGAGCAGTACTTC. Translated, it gives CASSPVREQYF. Full variable domain (missing parts from reference TRBV18 and TRBJ2-7): NAGVMQNPRHLVRRRGQEARLRCSPMKGHSHVYWYRQLPEEGLKFMVYLQKENIIDESGMPKERFSAEFPKEGPSILRIQQVVRGDSAAYFCASSPVREQYFGPGTRLTVT.

In this sample, this clone turned up once. The chain joins TRBV7-3 to TRBJ2-3; no firm D call. The CDR3 contains 15 residues. V lost 5 bases to trimming and J lost 2 bases, with 14 bases between them. Germline assignment: CDR1 SGHTA and CDR2 FQGTGA. CDR3: CASSPGGRYTDTQYF. CDR3 nucleotide sequence: TGTGCCAGCAGCCCCGGTGGCAGATACACAGATACGCAGTATTTT.

This sequence joins TRBV6-6 and TRBJ1-1; D is unclear. Between the trimmed V and J ends, which lost 2 bases and 1 base, there was a span of 8 bases. The CDR3 covers 14 residues. Germline CDR1 is MNHNY and CDR2 is SVGAGI (reference sequence). In DNA, the CDR3 is TGTGCCAGCAGTTACCCGGGAGGGAACACTGAAGCTTTCTTT. This encodes CASSYPGGNTEAFF.

Sample share makes this clone medium-sized. V is TRBV9 and J is TRBJ2-7; D is possibly TRBD1 or TRBD2 (6 bases each). The CDR3 loop spans 15 amino acids. Per the germline V gene, CDR1 is SGDLS and CDR2 is YYNGEE. Trimming stripped 0 bases from V and 5 bases from J, with 15 bases between. CDR3 sequence (DNA): TGTGCCAGCAGCGTAGAGGGGGGTCTGGCCGACGAGCAGTACTTC. Its protein product is CASSVEGGLADEQYF.

This chain links TRBV5-1 with TRBJ2-5, with D possibly being TRBD1 or TRBD2 (5 bases each). The CDR3 totals 15 residues. V was cut by 3 bases and J by 2 bases, with 14 bases left in between. The germline V gene has CDR1 SGHRS and CDR2 YFSETQ. The CDR3 DNA sequence: TGCGCCAGCAGCTCGCTACTAGGGGAACAAGAGACCCAGTACTTC. It translates to CASSSLLGEQETQYF.

This chain uses TRBV12-5 with TRBJ2-1; 11 nucleotides line up with TRBD1. The germline CDR1 and CDR2 sequences are LGHNT and FRNRAP. Unmatched junction bases numbered 6, after V lost 4 bases and J lost 10 bases. The CDR3 has 14 residues. The CDR3 DNA sequence: TGTGCTAGTGGTTGGGGGGACAGGGGGAGAGAGCAGTTCTTC. Its translation: CASGWGDRGREQFF.

The V and J genes are TRBV6-1 and TRBJ2-5, with 12 bases aligning to TRBD1. The CDR3 extends over 14 amino acids. Germline lookup yields CDR1 MNHNS and CDR2 SASEGT. V shed 6 bases and J 4 bases; nucleotides not matched to a gene: 3. DNA for the CDR3: TGTGCCAGCAGGCGGGACAGGGGGCGAGAGACCCAGTACTTC. Protein product: CASRRDRGRETQYF.

The chain recombines TRBV30 with TRBJ2-7; D gene ambiguous. The CDR3 loop spans 12 amino acids. V was clipped by 0 bases and J by 6 bases, with 9 bases between them. Germline CDR1 and CDR2: GTSNPN and SVGIG (reference sequence). CDR3: CAWSVTLGEQYF. DNA of the CDR3: TGTGCCTGGAGTGTAACCTTGGGCGAGCAGTACTTC.

This clone turned up a few times. This chain connects TRBV7-2 to TRBJ1-4, with 7 bases matching TRBD1. The CDR3 loop spans 14 amino acids. CDR1 and CDR2 (germline): SGHTA, FQGNSA. The trim removed 5 bases at V and 4 bases at J, leaving 4 bases unmatched. CDR3 in amino acids: CASSRGLGNEKLFF. The CDR3 DNA is TGTGCCAGCAGCAGGGGGCTTGGTAATGAAAAACTGTTTTTT. The whole variable domain, filled in from reference TRBV7-2 and TRBJ1-4, reads GAGVSQSPSNKVTEKGKDVELRCDPISGHTALYWYRQSLGQGLEFLIYFQGNSAPDKSGLPSDRFSAERTGGSVSTLTIQRTQQEDSAVYLCASSRGLGNEKLFFGSGTQLSVL.

The J gene is TRBJ1-4, the V gene TRBV7-9; D is ambiguous. Germline CDR1 is SEHNR and CDR2 is FQNEAQ (reference sequence). The CDR3 is made up of 14 amino acids. The ends were cut back, 1 base at V and 7 bases at J, with 10 bases in the middle. CDR3 DNA: TGTGCCAGCAGCTTAGGAAGGTGGGGTGAAAAACTGTTTTTT. It yields the protein CASSLGRWGEKLFF.

The chain employs TRBV19 and TRBJ2-7, with 10 bases that match TRBD1. This CDR3 comprises 15 residues. The J segment lost 4 bases and the V segment lost 5 bases, leaving 8 bases of the junction unmatched. The germline gives CDR1 LNHDA, CDR2 SQIVND (reference sequence). DNA of the CDR3: TGTGCCAGTAGTCGAACGCCGGGACAGGGGTACGAGCAGTACTTC. It translates to CASSRTPGQGYEQYF.

This clone rates as medium-sized. The DNA of the CDR3 is TGCGCCAGCAGCTGGACAGGGGGCGCATACAATGAGCAGTTCTTC. Translation: CASSWTGGAYNEQFF. This chain joins TRBV5-1 and TRBJ2-1; 11 positions agree with TRBD1. Germline CDR1 SGHRS, CDR2 YFSETQ. CDR3 length: 15 amino acids. V gave up 3 bases and J gave up 4 bases; unmatched junction bases: 3.

This chain uses TRBV2 with TRBJ2-7, with D possibly matching TRBD1 (5 bases). There are 14 residues in the CDR3. CDR1 and CDR2 from the germline V gene are SNHLY and FYNNEI. Trimming cost V 8 bases and J 0 bases, with 14 bases left between them. The CDR3 DNA is TGTGCCAGCCGAGGCATCAGGGCCTCCTACGAGCAGTACTTC. This gives the protein CASRGIRASYEQYF. The full variable domain, completed using reference TRBV2 and TRBJ2-7, is EPEVTQTPSHQVTQMGQEVILRCVPISNHLYFYWYRQILGQKVEFLVSFYNNEISEKSEIFDDQFSVERPDGSNFTLKIRSTKLEDSAMYFCASRGIRASYEQYFGPGTRLTVT.